The sequence of this T cell receptor beta chain was determined in a study of blood T cell repertoires in COVID-19. About the research overall: Collection of acute and convalescent COVID-19 samples took place in the United States, Italy and Spain.

Per the original methods: Researchers report that nucleated cell counts were estimated from reference gene primer amplification. Assay: immunoSEQ multiplex PCR; the TCRdb copy retains only in-frame clones and omits some. The DNA was the basis for D and trimming; V, J and clone size are from that table. The sample records 60,000 to 65,000 clones, about nine tenths being singletons. This clone showed up just a few times. Input material: peripheral blood. This clonotype originated in a woman older than 75 with active COVID-19.

The CDR3 nucleotides are TGTGCCAGCAGTTCCGCCCGTCCAGGTCGCAGCAATCAGCCCCAGCATTTT. Protein sequence: CASSSARPGRSNQPQHF. This chain links TRBV27 with TRBJ1-5; D remains ambiguous. V lost 4 bases to trimming and J lost 1 base, with 17 bases between them. Germline V gene data show CDR1 as MNHEY and CDR2 as SMNVEV (reference sequence). The CDR3 spans 17 residues.